This record covers a single T cell receptor (beta chain). Clones were read by immunoSEQ multiplex PCR, and TCRdb kept only the in-frame ones, dropping some. The repertoire holds about 960,000 clones, about three quarters seen once, with about 1.5% in the top ten. The entry originates in a study of shared clonotypes between healthy human individuals. V lost 1 base and J lost 5, with 15 bases in between. The germline V gene encodes CDR1 LNHDA and CDR2 SQIVND (reference sequence). The CDR3 spans 16 residues. The clonotype comes from a man between 18 and 29 years old in good health. The sample was memory CD4+ T cells sorted from blood. The subset here: CD45RA-negative fraction. The rearrangement joins TRBV19 to TRBJ2-1; no definite D call. CDR3 sequence: CASSIGNPTYDNEQFF. The CDR3 nucleotides read TGTGCCAGTAGTATAGGAAACCCCACCTATGACAATGAGCAGTTCTTC. Supplemented by reference TRBV19 and TRBJ2-1, the full variable domain reads DGGITQSPKYLFRKEGQNVTLSCEQNLNHDAMYWYRQDPGQGLRLIYYSQIVNDFQKGDIAEGYSVSREKKESFPLTVTSAQKNPTAFYLCASSIGNPTYDNEQFFGPGTRLTVL.